A single sample is the source of the 28 T cell receptor beta chains below, sequenced in a study of PD-1 blockade in classical Hodgkin lymphoma. Sequenced by immunoSEQ multiplex PCR; TCRdb stores in-frame clones only, minus some. The sample contains tens of thousands of clones, about three quarters of which appear only once. Time point defined: cycle 4 day 1 (C4D1), after 5 to 7 weeks of nivolumab. Relapse after autologous stem cell transplantation occurred in every patient, and brentuximab vedotin exposure varied. The sample was peripheral blood mononuclear cells (PBMCs), taken before the fourth cycle of nivolumab. The receptor set was obtained from a human donor with classical Hodgkin lymphoma.

The J gene is TRBJ2-1, the V gene TRBV18; TRBD2 matches 13 bases. This CDR3 is built from 15 residues. Trimming took 3 bases from V and 7 from J; bases not matched to a gene: 3. The germline CDR1 and CDR2 sequences are KGHSH and LQKENI. CDR3 in amino acids: CASSPRTSGRNEQFF. The CDR3 DNA is TGTGCCAGCTCACCTAGGACTAGCGGGAGAAATGAGCAGTTCTTC. The full variable domain, rest sourced from reference TRBV18 and TRBJ2-1, is NAGVMQNPRHLVRRRGQEARLRCSPMKGHSHVYWYRQLPEEGLKFMVYLQKENIIDESGMPKERFSAEFPKEGPSILRIQQVVRGDSAAYFCASSPRTSGRNEQFFGPGTRLTVL.

This clone was counted only a few times. The chain employs TRBV6-5 and TRBJ2-7, with unresolved D. Germline assignment: CDR1 MNHEY and CDR2 SVGAGI. The CDR3 extends over 13 amino acids. Trimming took off 3 bases at V and 2 bases at J, with 8 bases between the two ends. Here the CDR3 reads CASSYDITYEQYF. For the CDR3, the DNA is TGTGCCAGCAGTTATGACATTACCTACGAGCAGTACTTC.

This clone was seen only a few times. The chain has TRBV5-1 and TRBJ2-3, with 13 nucleotides matching TRBD2. The CDR3 totals 17 residues. V was pared by 4 bases and J by 3 bases, with 8 bases of the junction left unmatched. Germline assignment: CDR1 SGHRS and CDR2 YFSETQ. This CDR3 reads CASSGRLAGGGTDTQYF. As DNA, the CDR3 is TGCGCCAGCAGCGGCCGACTAGCGGGAGGTGGGACAGATACGCAGTATTTT.

The chain is built from TRBV7-9 and TRBJ2-3; no firm D call. Looked up from germline, CDR1 is SEHNR and CDR2 is FQNEAQ (reference sequence). The CDR3 sequence is 12 residues long. V was trimmed by 5 bases and J by 5 bases, leaving 8 bases between them. CDR3 sequence reads: CASSVTRDTQYF. The DNA of the CDR3 is TGTGCCAGCAGCGTGACTCGAGATACGCAGTATTTT.

This chain uses TRBV27 with TRBJ2-7, with 8 bases that match TRBD1. Losses at the gene ends were 1 base for V and 3 bases for J; bases not matched to a gene: 11. This CDR3 is built from 17 residues. Germline lookup yields CDR1 MNHEY and CDR2 SMNVEV (reference sequence). CDR3 coding DNA: TGTGCCAGCAGTTTATTATCAATTGGACAGGGTGACTACGAGCAGTACTTC. Translated: CASSLLSIGQGDYEQYF.

This clone was recorded a few times. This rearrangement joins TRBV11-3 to TRBJ2-3; D uncertain. Trimming shortened V by 5 bases and J by 4 bases, and 16 bases separated the two germline ends. CDR1 SGHNT and CDR2 YENEEA come from the germline V gene. This CDR3 spans 15 amino acids. The CDR3 loop reads CASSLADSGADTQYF. DNA of the CDR3: TGTGCCAGCAGCCTCGCTGATAGTGGGGCAGATACGCAGTATTTT.

This clone was detected once. The V call is TRBV7-9, the J call TRBJ1-1, with D perhaps TRBD1 (5 bases). Germline V CDR1 and CDR2: SEHNR, FQNEAQ (reference sequence). The V end lost 0 bases, the J end lost 4 bases, and 18 bases lay between the germline ends. The CDR3 covers 17 residues. The CDR3 loop reads CASSLASLQTVSTEAFF. The CDR3 DNA is TGTGCCAGCAGCTTAGCCTCCCTCCAGACAGTAAGCACTGAAGCTTTCTTT.

The chain recombines TRBV29-1 with TRBJ2-3; possible D gene TRBD2, 6 bases. Deletions cut 1 base from V and 4 bases from J, with 9 bases between. The germline V gene encodes CDR1 SQVTM and CDR2 ANQGSEA. This CDR3 comprises 13 residues. The CDR3 loop reads CSVEGLGPDTQYF. For the CDR3, the DNA is TGCAGCGTTGAAGGACTAGGCCCAGATACGCAGTATTTT.

This clone was seen just once. CDR3 bases: TGCGCCAGCAGCCAAGAGGGTCCCCCCTCCTACGAGCAGTACTTC. This gives the protein CASSQEGPPSYEQYF. This sequence joins TRBV4-1 and TRBJ2-7, with D uncertain. The germline V gene encodes CDR1 MGHRA and CDR2 YSYEKL. CDR3 length equals 15 residues. V was shortened by 0 bases and J by 0 bases, with 9 bases between the two germline ends.

This clone was found once. CDR3 sequence (DNA): TGTGCCAGCAGTGGACAGCTTTATCAAGAGACCCAGTACTTC. Its translation: CASSGQLYQETQYF. The J gene is TRBJ2-5, the V gene TRBV6-1; tentatively, D is TRBD1 (5 bases). The V and J ends lost 4 bases and 2 bases respectively, with 11 bases between them. This CDR3 contains 14 residues. Per the germline V gene, CDR1 is MNHNS and CDR2 is SASEGT.

The rearrangement joins TRBV6-4 to TRBJ2-1, with D possibly matching TRBD2 (6 bases). V lost 2 bases and J 0 bases, leaving 8 bases between the germline ends. The CDR3 totals 15 residues. The germline CDR1 and CDR2 sequences are MRHNA and SNTAGT. CDR3 nucleotides: TGTGCCAGCAGTGACGGGGGGACCTCCTACAATGAGCAGTTCTTC. Amino acid sequence: CASSDGGTSYNEQFF.

This clone was seen a few times. The chain links TRBV7-2 to TRBJ2-2; a weak D match, TRBD2 (6 bases). CDR1 is SGHTA, CDR2 FQGNSA, per germline. The germline V and J ends were trimmed by 3 bases and 5 bases, with 10 bases remaining between them. The CDR3 is 14 amino acids. CDR3 DNA sequence: TGTGCCAGCAGCTTTGGACTAAGGACCGGGGAGCTGTTTTTT. It encodes CASSFGLRTGELFF.

The chain recombines TRBV6-5 with TRBJ2-7; D is unclear. Germline V lookup: CDR1 MNHEY, CDR2 SVGAGI. The CDR3 totals 12 residues. V dropped 5 bases and J dropped 3 bases, with 8 bases sitting between them. CDR3 in DNA: TGTGCCAGCAGTCAGACACGCTACGAGCAGTACTTC. It is translated as CASSQTRYEQYF.

V usage is TRBV2 and J usage is TRBJ2-3; D gene uncertain. The CDR3 consists of 13 residues. Between the trimmed V and J ends, which lost 7 bases and 0 bases, there was a span of 8 bases. Looked up from germline, CDR1 is SNHLY and CDR2 is FYNNEI. This CDR3 reads CASKRRSTDTQYF. The CDR3 nucleotides read TGTGCCAGCAAACGGAGAAGCACAGATACGCAGTATTTT. The complete variable domain, with remaining parts taken from reference TRBV2 and TRBJ2-3, reads EPEVTQTPSHQVTQMGQEVILRCVPISNHLYFYWYRQILGQKVEFLVSFYNNEISEKSEIFDDQFSVERPDGSNFTLKIRSTKLEDSAMYFCASKRRSTDTQYFGPGTRLTVL.

The chain links TRBV2 to TRBJ2-1, with D perhaps matching TRBD1 (5 bases). The V end lost 8 bases, the J end lost 0 bases, and 11 bases lay between the germline ends. Germline V gives CDR1 SNHLY, CDR2 FYNNEI. The CDR3 consists of 14 residues. The CDR3: CASGYRSSYNEQFF. In DNA, the CDR3 is TGTGCCAGCGGTTACAGGAGCTCCTACAATGAGCAGTTCTTC.

This clone has more than one count but fewer than ten. The V gene is TRBV10-3, the J gene TRBJ2-5; the match to TRBD2 covers 10 bases. Per the germline V gene, CDR1 is ENHRY and CDR2 is SYGVKD. V trimming: 4 bases; J trimming: 5 bases; junction bases outside the gene matches: 1. The CDR3 has 13 residues. The CDR3 here is CAISAAGGETQYF. Here the CDR3 DNA reads TGTGCCATCAGTGCAGCGGGAGGGGAGACCCAGTACTTC.

This clone was observed a single time. The chain employs TRBV29-1 and TRBJ2-4; D perhaps matches TRBD1 (6 bases). Germline V gene lookup returns CDR1 SQVTM and CDR2 ANQGSEA. This CDR3 has 14 amino acids. V was clipped by 5 bases and J by 5 bases, with 16 bases between them. CDR3 nucleotides: TGCAGCGTTTGGGCAGGGGAAGGGGAAAACATTCAGTACTTC. Its protein product is CSVWAGEGENIQYF.

The chain uses TRBV4-3 and TRBJ2-1; 7 bases fit TRBD2. The trim removed 0 bases at V and 9 bases at J, leaving 5 bases unmatched. The length of the CDR3 is 14 residues. Germline V gene sequence: CDR1 LGHNA, CDR2 YSLEER. The CDR3 loop is CASSQDRGVVEQFF. For the CDR3, the DNA is TGCGCCAGCAGCCAAGATCGGGGGGTGGTTGAGCAGTTCTTC.

The V call is TRBV4-1, the J call TRBJ2-1, with D perhaps TRBD1 or TRBD2 (6 bases each). This CDR3 is 14 amino acids long. V gave up 4 bases and J gave up 3 bases, with 10 bases separating them. From germline, CDR1 is MGHRA and CDR2 YSYEKL. The CDR3 DNA reads as TGCGCCAGCAGCCTGGAGGGGGGCTACAATGAGCAGTTCTTC. Translation gives CASSLEGGYNEQFF.

In the case of this clone: The same CDR3 also results from other DNA sequences found in this sample. The rearrangement uses TRBV9 and TRBJ2-3; TRBD2 aligns across 8 bases. J gave up 6 bases and V 2 bases, and 5 bases lay outside the gene matches. The CDR3 is 14 amino acids. The germline V gene encodes CDR1 SGDLS and CDR2 YYNGEE. The DNA for the CDR3 is TGTGCCAGCAGCGTGAGCGGGAGAACCGATACGCAGTATTTT. Translation: CASSVSGRTDTQYF.

The chain has TRBV9 and TRBJ1-4; weak D call: TRBD1 (5 bases). Trimming pared 5 bases from V and 4 bases from J, leaving 9 bases between. CDR1 SGDLS and CDR2 YYNGEE come from the germline V gene. This CDR3 is 13 amino acids long. The CDR3 protein is CASRRDSNEKLFF. DNA of the CDR3: TGTGCCAGCAGGCGCGACAGTAATGAAAAACTGTTTTTT.

The V and J genes are TRBV5-4 and TRBJ2-2; weak D call: TRBD2 (6 bases). This CDR3 has 20 residues. Trimming took off 6 bases at V and 3 bases at J, with 30 bases between the two ends. Germline loops: CDR1 SGHNT, CDR2 YYREEE (reference sequence). CDR3 DNA: TGTGCCAGCACCCCCTCGGGAGATAATCGGCGCCGAGGCGACACCGGGGAGCTGTTTTTT. This gives the protein CASTPSGDNRRRGDTGELFF.

This chain joins TRBV11-2 and TRBJ2-7; no firm D call. This CDR3 spans 12 amino acids. Germline loops: CDR1 SGHAT, CDR2 FQNNGV. V was trimmed by 6 bases and J by 7 bases, leaving 13 bases between them. The CDR3 nucleotides read TGTGCCAGCAGTCAGTCGAGTGGGGAGCAGTACTTC. Amino acids: CASSQSSGEQYF.

V and J are TRBV4-3 and TRBJ2-3; D is unresolved. Germline V gives CDR1 LGHNA, CDR2 YSLEER. CDR3 length equals 14 residues. V was trimmed by 0 bases and J by 0 bases, leaving 4 bases between them. The CDR3 coding sequence is TGCGCCAGCAGCCAAGATGCGAGCACAGATACGCAGTATTTT. This encodes CASSQDASTDTQYF.

This chain links TRBV11-3 with TRBJ2-2; D perhaps matches TRBD2 (6 bases). V lost 5 bases, J lost 1 base, and 14 bases lay in between. Germline CDR1 reads SGHNT; CDR2 reads YENEEA. The CDR3 sequence is 16 residues long. The CDR3 loop reads CASSPTSGLNTGELFF. The CDR3 DNA is TGTGCCAGCAGCCCGACCAGCGGGTTGAACACCGGGGAGCTGTTTTTT. Full variable domain (outside the CDR3, taken from reference TRBV11-3 and TRBJ2-2): EAGVVQSPRYKIIEKKQPVAFWCNPISGHNTLYWYLQNLGQGPELLIRYENEEAVDDSQLPKDRFSAERLKGVDSTLKIQPAELGDSAVYLCASSPTSGLNTGELFFGEGSRLTVL.

The V and J genes are TRBV27 and TRBJ2-1; TRBD2 matches 9 bases. CDR3 length: 16 residues. Trimming removed 5 bases from V and 8 bases from J; junction bases left unmatched: 13. The germline CDR1 and CDR2 sequences are MNHEY and SMNVEV (reference sequence). The CDR3 loop is CASSPRRLAGADEQFF. CDR3 in DNA: TGTGCCAGCAGTCCCAGGAGGTTAGCGGGAGCGGATGAGCAGTTCTTC.

The rearrangement links TRBV10-3 to TRBJ2-3, with no clear D. The CDR3 covers 12 residues. From germline, CDR1 is ENHRY and CDR2 SYGVKD. Trimming cost V 4 bases and J 6 bases, with 8 bases left between them. The CDR3 spells CAISGRSDTQYF. Written as DNA, the CDR3 is TGTGCCATCAGTGGAAGGTCCGATACGCAGTATTTT.

The DNA for the CDR3 is TGTGCCAGCAGCTTACGGGACAGTGACTACGAGCAGTACTTC. Translation gives CASSLRDSDYEQYF. The chain has TRBV11-2 and TRBJ2-7, with TRBD1 matching 7 bases. Germline CDR1 is SGHAT and CDR2 is FQNNGV. The ends lost 2 bases at V and 3 bases at J; junction bases unmatched: 4. CDR3 length equals 14 residues. Full variable domain (rest looked up from reference TRBV11-2 and TRBJ2-7): EAGVAQSPRYKIIEKRQSVAFWCNPISGHATLYWYQQILGQGPKLLIQFQNNGVVDDSQLPKDRFSAERLKGVDSTLKIQPAKLEDSAVYLCASSLRDSDYEQYFGPGTRLTVT.